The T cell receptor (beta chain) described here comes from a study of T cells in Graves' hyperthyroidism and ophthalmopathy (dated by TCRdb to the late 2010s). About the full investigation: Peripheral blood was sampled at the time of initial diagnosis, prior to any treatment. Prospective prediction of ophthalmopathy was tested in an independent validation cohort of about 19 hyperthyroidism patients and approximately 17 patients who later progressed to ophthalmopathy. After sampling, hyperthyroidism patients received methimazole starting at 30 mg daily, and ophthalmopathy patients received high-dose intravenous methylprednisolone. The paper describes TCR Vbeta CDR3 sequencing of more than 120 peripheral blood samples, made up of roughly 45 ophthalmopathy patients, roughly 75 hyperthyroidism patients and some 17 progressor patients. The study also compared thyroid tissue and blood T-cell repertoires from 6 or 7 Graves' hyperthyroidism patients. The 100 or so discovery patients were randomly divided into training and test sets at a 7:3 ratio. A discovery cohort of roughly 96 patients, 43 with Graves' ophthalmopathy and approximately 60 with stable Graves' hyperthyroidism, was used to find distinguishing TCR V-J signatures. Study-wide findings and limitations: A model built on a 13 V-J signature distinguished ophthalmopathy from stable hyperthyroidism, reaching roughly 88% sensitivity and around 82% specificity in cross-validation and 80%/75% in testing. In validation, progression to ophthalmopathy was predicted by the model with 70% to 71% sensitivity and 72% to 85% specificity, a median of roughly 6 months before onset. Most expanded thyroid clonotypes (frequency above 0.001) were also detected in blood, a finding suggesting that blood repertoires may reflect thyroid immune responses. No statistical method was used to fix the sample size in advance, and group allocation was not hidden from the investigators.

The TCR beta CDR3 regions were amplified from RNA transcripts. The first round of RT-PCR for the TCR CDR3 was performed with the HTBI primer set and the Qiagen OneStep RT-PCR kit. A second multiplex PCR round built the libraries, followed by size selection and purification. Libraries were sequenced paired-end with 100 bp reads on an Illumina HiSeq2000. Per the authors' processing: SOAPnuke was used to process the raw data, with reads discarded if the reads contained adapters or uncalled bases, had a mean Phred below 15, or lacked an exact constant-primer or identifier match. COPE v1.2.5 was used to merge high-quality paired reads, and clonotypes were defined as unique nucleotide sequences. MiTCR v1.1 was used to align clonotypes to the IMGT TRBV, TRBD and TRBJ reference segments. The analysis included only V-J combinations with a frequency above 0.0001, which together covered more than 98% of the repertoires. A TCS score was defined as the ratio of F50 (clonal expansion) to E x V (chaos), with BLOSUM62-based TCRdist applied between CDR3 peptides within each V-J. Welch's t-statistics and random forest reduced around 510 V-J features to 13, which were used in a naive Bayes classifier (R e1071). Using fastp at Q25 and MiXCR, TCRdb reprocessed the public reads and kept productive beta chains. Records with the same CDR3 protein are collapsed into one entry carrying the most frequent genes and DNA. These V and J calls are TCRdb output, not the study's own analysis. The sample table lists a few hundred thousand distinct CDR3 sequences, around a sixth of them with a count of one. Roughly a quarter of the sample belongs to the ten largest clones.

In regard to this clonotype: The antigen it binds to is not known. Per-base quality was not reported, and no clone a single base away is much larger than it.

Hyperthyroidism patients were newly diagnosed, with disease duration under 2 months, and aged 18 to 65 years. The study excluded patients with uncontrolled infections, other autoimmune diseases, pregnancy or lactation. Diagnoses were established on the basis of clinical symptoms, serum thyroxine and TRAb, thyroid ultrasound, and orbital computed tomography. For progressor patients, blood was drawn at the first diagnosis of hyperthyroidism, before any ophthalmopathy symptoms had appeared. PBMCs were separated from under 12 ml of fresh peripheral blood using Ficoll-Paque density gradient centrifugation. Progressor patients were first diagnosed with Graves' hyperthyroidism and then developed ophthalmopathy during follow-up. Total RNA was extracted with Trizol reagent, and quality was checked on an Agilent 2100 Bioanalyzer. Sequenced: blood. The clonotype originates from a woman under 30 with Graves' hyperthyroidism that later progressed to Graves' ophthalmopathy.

In nucleotide form, the sequence is TGCGCCAGCAGCTTGGAGGGGAACGAGCAGTACTTC. The translation is CASSLEGNEQYF. The rearranged segments are TRBV5-1 and TRBJ2-7; 5 matching bases give a weak D call of TRBD1. V is reduced by 0 bases and J by 5 bases, leaving a spacing of 6 bases between them. Measured from the cysteine to the phenylalanine, the CDR3 is 12 residues long. Here the CDR3 DNA is all that survives: 36 bases in frame from base 1. Per the germline V gene, SGHRS is the CDR1 and YFSETQ is the CDR2.